The present entry profiles one TCR beta chain with its context. The data belong to a study of cytomegalovirus exposure and HLA in healthy donors. In germline, CDR1 is SQVTM, CDR2 ANQGSEA. The CDR3 is 15 amino acids. V was pared by 6 bases and J by 3 bases, with 18 bases between. PCR employed 60 Vbeta and 13 Jbeta primers. Sequencing used immunoSEQ multiplex PCR; TCRdb keeps in-frame clones, though not all of them. The sample consists of roughly 84,000 clones, around 76% of them appearing once. The J gene is TRBJ2-1, the V gene TRBV29-1; TRBD2 might be the D (5 bases). The source material was PBMCs. This clonotype originated in a male donor in good health and CMV-seropositive. The CDR3 sequence: CSVPWAGLLYNEQFF. The CDR3 bases are TGCAGCGTGCCTTGGGCGGGTCTACTCTACAATGAGCAGTTCTTC.